These 18 T cell receptor beta chains were all obtained from the same sample, sequenced in a study of blood T cell repertoires in COVID-19. This table comes from immunoSEQ multiplex PCR, and its TCRdb copy is limited to in-frame clones, with some not included. This sample carries around 95,000 clones, approximately 86% of them seen once, and the ten largest clones take roughly 13%. Sequencing used peripheral blood. The receptor set was obtained from a man aged 45-60 years with active or convalescent COVID-19.

This clone appeared a few times. The rearrangement uses TRBV5-5 and TRBJ1-1, with a weak D call TRBD1 (5 bases). With 1 base removed from V and 1 base from J, the gap between germline ends came to 11 bases. CDR1 is SGHKS, CDR2 YYEKEE, per germline (reference sequence). The CDR3 contains 15 residues. CDR3 in amino acids: CASSLHLRGNTEAFF. The CDR3 region has the DNA TGTGCCAGCAGCTTGCACCTTAGGGGGAACACTGAAGCTTTCTTT.

DNA of the CDR3: TGTGCCAGCAGCCACAGGCGACCCTCTGGAAACACCATATATTTT. Translation gives CASSHRRPSGNTIYF. The V call is TRBV7-9, the J call TRBJ1-3, with D possibly being TRBD1 (5 bases). The CDR3 contains 15 residues. Germline-derived CDR1 and CDR2 are SEHNR and FQNEAQ (reference sequence). V lost 5 bases and J 0 bases, leaving 11 bases between the germline ends.

The J gene is TRBJ1-1, the V gene TRBV7-8; TRBD1 agrees at 7 bases. Per the germline V gene, CDR1 is SGHVS and CDR2 is FQNEAQ. J was trimmed by 11 bases and V by 5 bases; bases with no gene match: 11. The CDR3 runs 13 residues. CDR3 amino acids: CASSLDRQGRAFF. CDR3 DNA sequence: TGTGCCAGCAGCCTAGATAGACAGGGACGGGCTTTCTTT.

The genes are TRBV7-8 and TRBJ2-1; 13 nucleotides line up with TRBD2. The trim removed 5 bases at V and 7 bases at J, leaving 14 bases unmatched. Germline CDR1 is SGHVS and CDR2 is FQNEAQ. The CDR3 contains 18 residues. The CDR3 loop reads CASSRRIGLAGVGNEQFF. In DNA form, the CDR3 reads TGTGCCAGCAGCCGAAGAATAGGACTAGCGGGAGTGGGGAATGAGCAGTTCTTC.

The chain couples TRBV24-1 to TRBJ2-5, with 7 bases aligning to TRBD1. This CDR3 comprises 15 residues. The J segment lost 5 bases and the V segment lost 7 bases, leaving 12 bases of the junction unmatched. From germline, CDR1 is KGHDR and CDR2 SFDVKD. The CDR3 bases are TGTGCCACCAGAAGCTCCGGGACAGACGGGGAGACCCAGTACTTC. Its translation: CATRSSGTDGETQYF.

This rearrangement joins TRBV27 to TRBJ2-7; 8 bases are shared with TRBD1. CDR1 MNHEY and CDR2 SMNVEV come from the germline V gene (reference sequence). V was pared by 4 bases and J by 5 bases, with 7 bases of the junction left unmatched. The CDR3 is 14 residues long. CDR3 in amino acids: CASSYGTGKDEQYF. In nucleotides, the CDR3 is TGTGCCAGCAGTTACGGGACAGGCAAGGACGAGCAGTACTTC.

The CDR3 reads CASSLFGRGTGKLSYEQYF. Written as DNA, the CDR3 is TGTGCCAGCAGCTTATTTGGGCGGGGGACAGGGAAACTCTCCTACGAGCAGTACTTC. V gene TRBV7-9 combines with J gene TRBJ2-7, with TRBD1 matching 9 bases. V dropped 2 bases and J dropped 0; count of bases not matched to a gene: 14. This CDR3 contains 19 residues. Germline CDR1 reads SEHNR; CDR2 reads FQNEAQ (reference sequence).

This chain connects TRBV5-1 to TRBJ1-1; 10 nucleotides agree with TRBD1. Germline CDR1 reads SGHRS; CDR2 reads YFSETQ. This CDR3 has 14 residues. With 2 bases clipped from V and 3 bases from J, the junction kept 1 base outside the gene matches. The CDR3 here is CASSFGTGDTEAFF. The CDR3 bases are TGCGCCAGCAGCTTTGGGACAGGGGACACTGAAGCTTTCTTT. Based on the CDR3 plus reference TRBV5-1 and TRBJ1-1, the full variable domain is KAGVTQTPRYLIKTRGQQVTLSCSPISGHRSVSWYQQTPGQGLQFLFEYFSETQRNKGNFPGRFSGRQFSNSRSEMNVSTLELGDSALYLCASSFGTGDTEAFFGQGTRLTVV.

The chain recombines TRBV5-1 with TRBJ2-7, with D possibly matching TRBD2 (6 bases). Trimming stripped 4 bases from V and 7 bases from J, with 24 bases between. The germline CDR1 and CDR2 sequences are SGHRS and YFSETQ. The CDR3 is made up of 16 amino acids. In DNA, the CDR3 is TGCGCCAGCAGCCCACAATTAGCGGCGAGTACGTCTGAGCAGTACTTC. Encoded protein: CASSPQLAASTSEQYF.

This chain connects TRBV29-1 to TRBJ1-2; maybe TRBD1 (5 bases). Germline assignment: CDR1 SQVTM and CDR2 ANQGSEA. This CDR3 spans 11 amino acids. V dropped 3 bases and J dropped 7 bases, with 9 bases sitting between them. The CDR3 DNA sequence: TGCAGCGTTGAGGAAGGGGTTGGCTACACCTTC. Encoded protein: CSVEEGVGYTF.

Concerning this clone itself: Other nucleotide sequences in the sample specify the same CDR3. The chain is built from TRBV4-1 and TRBJ1-6; no reliable D call. V gave up 0 bases and J gave up 7 bases, with 4 bases separating them. CDR1 and CDR2 (germline): MGHRA, YSYEKL. The CDR3 is 13 residues long. This chain's CDR3 is CASSQESNSPLHF. The CDR3 nucleotides are TGCGCCAGCAGCCAAGAGTCAAATTCACCCCTCCACTTT.

The gene calls are TRBV6-1 and TRBJ1-4, with D possibly matching TRBD1 (6 bases). The germline CDR1 and CDR2 sequences are MNHNS and SASEGT. Trimming cost V 4 bases and J 0 bases, with 18 bases left between them. The CDR3 is made up of 18 amino acids. The CDR3 sequence is CASSGETGGFATNEKLFF. In nucleotides, the CDR3 is TGTGCCAGCAGTGGAGAGACAGGAGGCTTTGCAACTAATGAAAAACTGTTTTTT.

The rearrangement joins TRBV27 to TRBJ2-3, with D unclear. CDR3 length: 15 amino acids. CDR1 is MNHEY and CDR2 is SMNVEV in the germline V gene (reference sequence). The V gene lost 5 bases and the J gene lost 0 bases, with 12 bases spanning the gap. The CDR3 protein is CASSTLSPSTDTQYF. In DNA, the CDR3 is TGTGCCAGCAGTACACTATCTCCTAGCACAGATACGCAGTATTTT.

In DNA form, the CDR3 reads TGTGCCAGCATCCTACTAGCGGGACCCGATACGCAGTATTTT. Translated, it gives CASILLAGPDTQYF. The J gene is TRBJ2-3, the V gene TRBV2; 10 bases align to TRBD2. The CDR3 totals 14 residues. Germline lookup yields CDR1 SNHLY and CDR2 FYNNEI. V trimming: 7 bases; J trimming: 6 bases; junction bases outside the gene matches: 7.

V usage is TRBV20-1 and J usage is TRBJ2-3, with 12 bases fitting TRBD2. This CDR3 spans 19 amino acids. The germline V gene encodes CDR1 DFQATT and CDR2 SNEGSKA (reference sequence). J lost 3 bases, V lost 3 bases, and 16 bases had no gene match. The chain's CDR3 is CSASYGQGGLAGKTDTQYF. In nucleotides, the CDR3 is TGCAGTGCTAGTTATGGACAGGGAGGACTAGCGGGAAAGACAGATACGCAGTATTTT.

The rearrangement links TRBV12-3 or TRBV12-4 to TRBJ2-3; 7 bases fit TRBD2. V shed 4 bases and J 6 bases; nucleotides not matched to a gene: 4. This CDR3 has 13 residues. CDR3 protein: CASSYLRGDTQYF. CDR3 bases: TGTGCCAGCAGTTACTTGCGGGGGGATACGCAGTATTTT.

The CDR3 nucleotides read TGTGCCAGCAGTGAAGCTGGTCAGTATAGCAATCAGCCCCAGCATTTT. The encoded protein is CASSEAGQYSNQPQHF. The V call is TRBV6-1, the J call TRBJ1-5; D is unclear. This CDR3 is built from 16 residues. Germline V gene sequence: CDR1 MNHNS, CDR2 SASEGT. The V gene lost 0 bases and the J gene lost 0 bases, with 9 bases spanning the gap.

V and J are TRBV21-1 and TRBJ1-1; no check of the table's D call, TRBD1, against the DNA was made. TRBV21-1 is an annotated pseudogene. The CDR3 spans 19 residues. CDR3 sequence reads: CASSPRRLKLTGLNTEAFF. The CDR3 DNA sequence: TGTGCCAGCAGCCCACGCCGGCTTAAACTTACAGGGTTGAACACTGAAGCTTTCTTT.